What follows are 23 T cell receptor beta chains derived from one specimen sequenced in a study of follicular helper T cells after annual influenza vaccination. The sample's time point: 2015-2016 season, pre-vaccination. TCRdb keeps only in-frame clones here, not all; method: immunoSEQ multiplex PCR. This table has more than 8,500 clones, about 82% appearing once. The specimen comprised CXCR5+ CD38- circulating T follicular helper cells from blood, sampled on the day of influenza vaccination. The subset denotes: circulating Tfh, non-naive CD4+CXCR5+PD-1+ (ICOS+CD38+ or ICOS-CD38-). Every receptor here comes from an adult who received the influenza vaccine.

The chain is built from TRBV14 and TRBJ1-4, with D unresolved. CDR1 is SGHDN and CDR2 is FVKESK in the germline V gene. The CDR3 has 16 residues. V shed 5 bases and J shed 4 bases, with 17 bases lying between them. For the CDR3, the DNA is TGTGCCAGCAGCTTGACAAGTTGGGCGGGTAATGAAAAACTGTTTTTT. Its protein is CASSLTSWAGNEKLFF.

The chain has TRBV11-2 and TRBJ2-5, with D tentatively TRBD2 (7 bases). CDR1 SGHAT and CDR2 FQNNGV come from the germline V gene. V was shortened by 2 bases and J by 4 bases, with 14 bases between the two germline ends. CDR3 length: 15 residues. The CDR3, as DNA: TGTGCCAGCAGCTTAAATCGGGGAGGGGGAGAGACCCAGTACTTC. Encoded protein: CASSLNRGGGETQYF. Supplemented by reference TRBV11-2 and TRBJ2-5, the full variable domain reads EAGVAQSPRYKIIEKRQSVAFWCNPISGHATLYWYQQILGQGPKLLIQFQNNGVVDDSQLPKDRFSAERLKGVDSTLKIQPAKLEDSAVYLCASSLNRGGGETQYFGPGTRLLVL.

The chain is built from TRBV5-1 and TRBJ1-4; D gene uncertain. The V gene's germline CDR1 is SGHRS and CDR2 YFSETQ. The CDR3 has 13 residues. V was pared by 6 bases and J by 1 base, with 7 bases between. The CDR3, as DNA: TGCGCCAGCAACGACGGAACTAATGAAAAACTGTTTTTT. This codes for CASNDGTNEKLFF.

The CDR3 reads CASSPPFGVYEQYF. The CDR3 bases are TGTGCCAGCTCACCACCGTTTGGCGTGTACGAGCAGTACTTC. The V and J genes are TRBV18 and TRBJ2-7, with unresolved D. CDR1 is KGHSH and CDR2 is LQKENI in the germline V gene. CDR3 size: 14 residues. V was pared by 0 bases and J by 4 bases, with 10 bases between.

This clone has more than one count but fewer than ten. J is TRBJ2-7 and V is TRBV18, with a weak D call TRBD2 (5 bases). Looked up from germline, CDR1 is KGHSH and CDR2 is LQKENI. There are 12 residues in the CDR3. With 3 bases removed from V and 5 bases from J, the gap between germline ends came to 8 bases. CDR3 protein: CASSPAGDEQYF. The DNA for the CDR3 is TGTGCCAGCTCACCGGCCGGGGACGAGCAGTACTTC.

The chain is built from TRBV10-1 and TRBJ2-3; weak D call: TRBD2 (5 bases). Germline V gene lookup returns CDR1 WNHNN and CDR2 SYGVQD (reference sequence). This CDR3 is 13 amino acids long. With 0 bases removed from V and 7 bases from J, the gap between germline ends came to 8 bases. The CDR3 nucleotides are TGCGCCAGCAGTGAGTCGGGCGGGCATACGCAGTATTTT. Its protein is CASSESGGHTQYF.

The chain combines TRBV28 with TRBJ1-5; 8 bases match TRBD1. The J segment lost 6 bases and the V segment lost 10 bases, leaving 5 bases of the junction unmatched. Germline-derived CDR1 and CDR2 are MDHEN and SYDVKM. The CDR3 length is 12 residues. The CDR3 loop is CATQGAGQPQHF. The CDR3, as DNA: TGTGCCACTCAGGGGGCTGGTCAGCCCCAGCATTTT.

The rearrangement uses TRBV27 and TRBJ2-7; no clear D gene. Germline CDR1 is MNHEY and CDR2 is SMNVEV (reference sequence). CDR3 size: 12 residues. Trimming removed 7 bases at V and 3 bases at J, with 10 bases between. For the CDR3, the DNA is TGTGCCAGCACCCTCCTTGGCTACGAGCAGTACTTC. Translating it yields CASTLLGYEQYF.

The DNA of the CDR3 is TGTGCCAGCAGACCACAGGGGGGGTCCTACGAGCAGTACTTC. Translated, it gives CASRPQGGSYEQYF. This chain joins TRBV6-6 and TRBJ2-7; D is possibly TRBD1 (8 bases). Germline CDR1 and CDR2: MNHNY and SVGAGI (reference sequence). V lost 6 bases and J 1 base, leaving 13 bases between the germline ends. The CDR3 totals 14 residues.

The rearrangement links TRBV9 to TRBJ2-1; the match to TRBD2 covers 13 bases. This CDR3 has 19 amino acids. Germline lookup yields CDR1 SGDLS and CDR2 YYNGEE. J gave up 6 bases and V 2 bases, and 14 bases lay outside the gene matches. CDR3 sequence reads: CASSVRTGPGLAGSNEQFF. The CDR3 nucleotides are TGTGCCAGCAGCGTTAGGACAGGTCCGGGACTAGCGGGATCCAATGAGCAGTTCTTC. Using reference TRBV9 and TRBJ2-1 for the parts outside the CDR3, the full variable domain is DSGVTQTPKHLITATGQRVTLRCSPRSGDLSVYWYQQSLDQGLQFLIQYYNGEERAKGNILERFSAQQFPDLHSELNLSSLELGDSALYFCASSVRTGPGLAGSNEQFFGPGTRLTVL.

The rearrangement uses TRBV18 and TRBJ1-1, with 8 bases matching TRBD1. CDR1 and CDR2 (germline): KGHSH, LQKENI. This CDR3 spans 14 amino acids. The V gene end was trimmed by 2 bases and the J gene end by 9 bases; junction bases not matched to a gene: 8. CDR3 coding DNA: TGTGCCAGCTCACCAAACCCGACAGGGGATAAAGCTTTCTTT. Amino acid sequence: CASSPNPTGDKAFF.

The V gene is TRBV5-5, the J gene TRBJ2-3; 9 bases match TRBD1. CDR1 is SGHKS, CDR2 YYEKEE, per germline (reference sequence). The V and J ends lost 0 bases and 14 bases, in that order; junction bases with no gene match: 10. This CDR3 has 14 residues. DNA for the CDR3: TGTGCCAGCAGCTTGGCCTGGGGACAGGGTTTTATGTATTTT. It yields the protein CASSLAWGQGFMYF.

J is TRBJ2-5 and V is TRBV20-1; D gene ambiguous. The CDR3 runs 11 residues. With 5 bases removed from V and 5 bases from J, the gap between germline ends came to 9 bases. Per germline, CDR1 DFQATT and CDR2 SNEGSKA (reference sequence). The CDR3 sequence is CSALRKETQYF. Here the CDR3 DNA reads TGCAGTGCTTTGCGGAAGGAGACCCAGTACTTC.

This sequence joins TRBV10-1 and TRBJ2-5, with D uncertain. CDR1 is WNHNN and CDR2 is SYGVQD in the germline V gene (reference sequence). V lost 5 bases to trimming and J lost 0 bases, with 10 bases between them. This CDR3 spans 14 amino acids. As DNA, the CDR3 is TGCGCCAGCAGTTCCAGACGGAACCAAGAGACCCAGTACTTC. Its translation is CASSSRRNQETQYF.

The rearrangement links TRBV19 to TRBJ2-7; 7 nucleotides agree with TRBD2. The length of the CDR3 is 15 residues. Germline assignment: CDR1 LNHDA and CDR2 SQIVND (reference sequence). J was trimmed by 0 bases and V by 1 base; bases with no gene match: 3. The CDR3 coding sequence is TGTGCCAGTAGTATAGGTTGGGAGGGCTCCTACGAGCAGTACTTC. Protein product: CASSIGWEGSYEQYF.

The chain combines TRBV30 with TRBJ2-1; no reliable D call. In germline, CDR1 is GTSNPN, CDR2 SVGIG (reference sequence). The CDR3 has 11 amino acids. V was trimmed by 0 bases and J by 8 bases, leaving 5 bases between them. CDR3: CAWSVRDEQFF. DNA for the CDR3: TGTGCCTGGAGTGTCCGGGATGAGCAGTTCTTC.

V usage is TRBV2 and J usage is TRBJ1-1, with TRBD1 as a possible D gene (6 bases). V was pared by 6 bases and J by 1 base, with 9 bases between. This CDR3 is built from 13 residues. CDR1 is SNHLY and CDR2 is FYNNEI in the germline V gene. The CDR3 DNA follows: TGTGCCAGCAGGGGGACAAGGAACACTGAAGCTTTCTTT. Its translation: CASRGTRNTEAFF.

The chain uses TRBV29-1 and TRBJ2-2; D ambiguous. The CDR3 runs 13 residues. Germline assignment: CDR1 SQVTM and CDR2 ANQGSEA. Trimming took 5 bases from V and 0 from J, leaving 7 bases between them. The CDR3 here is CSVRTTNTGELFF. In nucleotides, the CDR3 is TGCAGCGTTAGGACCACGAACACCGGGGAGCTGTTTTTT.

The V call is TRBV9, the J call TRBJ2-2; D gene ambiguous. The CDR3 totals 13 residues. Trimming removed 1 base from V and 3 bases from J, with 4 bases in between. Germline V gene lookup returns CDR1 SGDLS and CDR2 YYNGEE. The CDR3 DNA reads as TGTGCCAGCAGCGTAATCGACACCGGGGAGCTGTTTTTT. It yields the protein CASSVIDTGELFF.

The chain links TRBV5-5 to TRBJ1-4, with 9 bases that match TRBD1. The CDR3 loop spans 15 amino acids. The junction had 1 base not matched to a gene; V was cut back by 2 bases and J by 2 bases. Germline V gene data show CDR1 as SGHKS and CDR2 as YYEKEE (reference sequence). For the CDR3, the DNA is TGTGCCAGCAGCTTACAGGGGGCTACTAATGAAAAACTGTTTTTT. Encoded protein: CASSLQGATNEKLFF.

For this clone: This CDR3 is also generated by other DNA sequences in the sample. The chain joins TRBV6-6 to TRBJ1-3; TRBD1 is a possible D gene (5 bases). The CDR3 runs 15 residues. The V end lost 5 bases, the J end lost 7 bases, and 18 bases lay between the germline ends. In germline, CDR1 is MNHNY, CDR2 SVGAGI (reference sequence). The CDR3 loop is CASSRGVGLFNTIYF. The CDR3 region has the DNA TGTGCCAGCAGTCGGGGGGTAGGACTTTTCAACACCATATATTTT.

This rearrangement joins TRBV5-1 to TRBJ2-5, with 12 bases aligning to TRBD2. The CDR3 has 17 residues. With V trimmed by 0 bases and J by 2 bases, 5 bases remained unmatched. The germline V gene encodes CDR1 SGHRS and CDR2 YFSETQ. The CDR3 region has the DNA TGCGCCAGCAGCTTGGGACTAGCGGGAGTGGGGCAAGAGACCCAGTACTTC. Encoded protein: CASSLGLAGVGQETQYF.

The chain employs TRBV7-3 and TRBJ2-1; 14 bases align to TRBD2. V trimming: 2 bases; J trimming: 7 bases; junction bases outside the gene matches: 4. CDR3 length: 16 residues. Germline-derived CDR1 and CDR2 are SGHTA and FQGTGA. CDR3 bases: TGTGCCAGCAGCTTAGAGGGGACTAGCGGGAGTAATGAGCAGTTCTTC. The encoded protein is CASSLEGTSGSNEQFF.